The 4 T cell receptor beta chains in this list originate from one sample, sequenced in a study of beta chain features in type 1 diabetes (dated by TCRdb to 2016 to 2019). Findings and caveats that apply to the study as a whole: In all four CD4+ subsets, TCRB CDR3 length was moderately but significantly shorter in type 1 diabetes patients.

For these receptors, no antigen is known. Libraries came from the immunoSEQ multiplex PCR assay. All of the isolated RNA was reverse transcribed with the High Capacity cDNA Reverse Transcription Kit, so expressed TCRB transcripts were sequenced. This is the immuneACCESS table as TCRdb keeps it, with only in-frame sequences that have V and J called. A part of the clones is gone; compared with another copy, unresolved V genes explain less than half, and the rest is unexplained. For this sample the table gives more than 150,000 clones, of which about 9% were detected only once. Around 0.7% of the sample goes to the ten largest clones. Sequencing input: central memory CD4+ T cells from blood. These receptors all come from a woman between 25 and 40 years old with type 1 diabetes.

This clone has only a few counts. The genes are TRBV15 and TRBJ1-3, with TRBD1 as a possible D gene (5 bases). CDR1 and CDR2 (germline): LNHNV, YYDKDF (reference sequence). This CDR3 has 15 residues. Deletions cut 3 bases from V and 3 bases from J, with 12 bases between. CDR3 in amino acids: CATSRAGNNGNTIYF. In DNA form, the CDR3 reads TGTGCCACCAGCAGGGCAGGGAACAATGGAAACACCATATATTTT.

As DNA, the CDR3 is TGTGCCAGCATCTCTAATGAAAAACTGTTTTTT. It is translated as CASISNEKLFF. This sequence joins TRBV28 and TRBJ1-4; D ambiguous. The CDR3 consists of 11 residues. Trimming took 7 bases from V and 3 from J, leaving 3 bases between them. The germline V gene encodes CDR1 MDHEN and CDR2 SYDVKM.

V is TRBV6-5 and J is TRBJ2-7, with TRBD1 matching 9 bases. J lost 3 bases, V lost 6 bases, and 6 bases had no gene match. Germline CDR1 is MNHEY and CDR2 is SVGAGI. CDR3 length: 14 residues. The CDR3: CASSLDRGVYEQYF. CDR3 in DNA: TGTGCCAGCAGCCTGGACAGGGGAGTCTACGAGCAGTACTTC.

The chain employs TRBV7-3 and TRBJ1-1; TRBD1 is a possible D gene (5 bases). CDR1 and CDR2 from the germline V gene are SGHTA and FQGTGA. V was pared by 1 base and J by 5 bases, with 14 bases between. This CDR3 is 15 amino acids long. The CDR3 protein is CASSLNGGRLTEAFF. CDR3 nucleotides: TGTGCCAGCAGCTTAAACGGGGGAAGATTGACTGAAGCTTTCTTT.